This T cell receptor beta chain was recovered during a study of blood T cells in healthy people across ages. General study results and limits: When set beside aged donors, long-lived donors presented more naive CD4+ cells and higher diversity.

This clonotype was counted between two and nine times. Its antigen is unknown. CDR3 size: 16 residues. V lost 4 bases and J lost 6; bases outside the gene matches: 10. The germline gives CDR1 SGHRS, CDR2 YFSETQ. A second PCR, run for roughly 7 to 11 cycles, used a sample-barcoded 5' primer plus a J-beta primer mix. TCRdb re-analysed the 5' RACE reads in MiXCR, keeping a single row per CDR3 protein. Among 700,000 or so distinct CDR3 sequences listed, 22% were seen once. This TCR derives from an older man in good health. Material for sequencing was blood. The chain uses TRBV5-1 and TRBJ2-1, with 10 bases fitting TRBD2. The CDR3 reads CASSEPLAGDRNEQFF. As DNA, the CDR3 is TGCGCCAGCAGCGAACCTCTAGCGGGAGACCGCAATGAGCAGTTCTTC.